This is a list of T cell receptor beta chains from one sample in a study of cytomegalovirus exposure and HLA in healthy donors. TCRdb's table, derived via immunoSEQ multiplex PCR, lists solely in-frame clones and lacks some. Among around 150,000 clones listed, less than 65% were seen once. The source material was PBMCs. The receptors come from a young woman in good health and CMV-seropositive. Both conserved end residues are part of each CDR3. A D gene is named only where the DNA matches it firmly. Part of the rows lack a size; the others show once, few, many or a class for expanded clones.

j_gene: TRBJ2-1
d_gene: -
v_gene: TRBV5-1
abundance: -
CDR3aa: CASSLGGDEQFF
CDR3nt: TGCGCCAGCAGCTTGGGGGGAGATGAGCAGTTCTTC

j_gene: TRBJ1-5
d_gene: -
v_gene: TRBV30
abundance: -
CDR3aa: CAWSVRDNQPQHF
CDR3nt: TGTGCCTGGAGTGTACGGGACAATCAGCCCCAGCATTTT

j_gene: TRBJ1-3
d_gene: -
v_gene: TRBV7-2
abundance: once
CDR3aa: CASSNKVRGFSGNTIYF
CDR3nt: TGTGCCAGCAGCAATAAGGTCAGGGGATTCTCTGGAAACACCATATATTTT

j_gene: TRBJ1-4
d_gene: -
v_gene: TRBV4-2
abundance: -
CDR3aa: CASRGSTNEKLFF
CDR3nt: TGTGCCAGCCGGGGGTCAACTAATGAAAAACTGTTTTTT

j_gene: TRBJ2-1
d_gene: TRBD2
v_gene: TRBV7-9
abundance: -
CDR3aa: CASSLVGLAIEQFF
CDR3nt: TGTGCCAGCAGCTTAGTGGGACTAGCGATTGAGCAGTTCTTC

j_gene: TRBJ1-5
d_gene: -
v_gene: TRBV7-8
abundance: -
CDR3aa: CASRLGASNQPQHF
CDR3nt: TGTGCCAGCCGTCTTGGAGCTAGCAATCAGCCCCAGCATTTT

j_gene: TRBJ1-3
d_gene: TRBD1
v_gene: TRBV18
abundance: few
CDR3aa: CASSPGTARDTIYF
CDR3nt: TGTGCCAGCTCACCCGGGACAGCAAGGGACACCATATATTTT

j_gene: TRBJ2-7
d_gene: -
v_gene: TRBV5-1
abundance: -
CDR3aa: CASSWTGTHEQYF
CDR3nt: TGCGCCAGCAGCTGGACCGGGACTCACGAGCAGTACTTC

j_gene: TRBJ1-1
d_gene: TRBD1
v_gene: TRBV5-1
abundance: -
CDR3aa: CASRPTGVGGTEAFF
CDR3nt: TGCGCCAGCAGGCCTACAGGGGTCGGCGGCACTGAAGCTTTCTTT

j_gene: TRBJ1-2
d_gene: TRBD1
v_gene: TRBV6-1
abundance: few
CDR3aa: CASSPTGGGQGYTF
CDR3nt: TGTGCCAGCAGTCCTACAGGGGGGGGACAAGGCTACACCTTC

j_gene: TRBJ1-5
d_gene: TRBD1
v_gene: TRBV5-1
abundance: -
CDR3aa: CASSPGGNQPQHF
CDR3nt: TGCGCCAGCAGCCCAGGGGGGAATCAGCCCCAGCATTTT

j_gene: TRBJ1-2
d_gene: -
v_gene: TRBV9
abundance: -
CDR3aa: CASSANSGGGYTF
CDR3nt: TGTGCCAGCAGCGCGAATTCGGGGGGCGGCTACACCTTC

j_gene: TRBJ1-5
d_gene: TRBD1
v_gene: TRBV19
abundance: -
CDR3aa: CASSITGGRSSNQPQHF
CDR3nt: TGTGCCAGTAGTATTACAGGGGGCCGGTCATCCAATCAGCCCCAGCATTTT

j_gene: TRBJ2-3
d_gene: TRBD2
v_gene: TRBV5-1
abundance: once
CDR3aa: CASSLAGGAGDTQYF
CDR3nt: TGCGCCAGCAGTTTAGCCGGGGGGGCGGGAGATACGCAGTATTTT

j_gene: TRBJ2-2
d_gene: -
v_gene: TRBV9
abundance: -
CDR3aa: CASSSRQGNTGELFF
CDR3nt: TGTGCCAGCAGCTCCCGACAAGGCAACACCGGGGAGCTGTTTTTT

j_gene: TRBJ2-1
d_gene: -
v_gene: TRBV6-1
abundance: few
CDR3aa: CASSVGQPYNEQFF
CDR3nt: TGTGCCAGCAGTGTTGGACAGCCCTACAATGAGCAGTTCTTC

j_gene: TRBJ2-3
d_gene: TRBD2
v_gene: TRBV6-5
abundance: -
CDR3aa: CASRVIAGDTDTQYF
CDR3nt: TGTGCCAGCAGAGTAATAGCGGGAGACACAGATACGCAGTATTTT

j_gene: TRBJ2-5
d_gene: -
v_gene: TRBV5-6
abundance: -
CDR3aa: CASNKRRGEDTETQYF
CDR3nt: TGTGCCAGCAACAAAAGAAGGGGCGAGGACACAGAGACCCAGTACTTC

j_gene: TRBJ2-6
d_gene: -
v_gene: TRBV6-5
abundance: -
CDR3aa: CASAPGDAGANVLTF
CDR3nt: TGTGCCAGCGCGCCAGGGGATGCTGGGGCCAACGTCCTGACTTTC

j_gene: TRBJ2-1
d_gene: TRBD2
v_gene: TRBV7-2
abundance: -
CDR3aa: CASSLRSSGSREQFF
CDR3nt: TGTGCCAGCAGCTTACGCTCTAGCGGGAGTAGGGAGCAGTTCTTC

j_gene: TRBJ2-5
d_gene: TRBD2
v_gene: TRBV4-1
abundance: few
CDR3aa: CASSQDRLAGASETQYF
CDR3nt: TGCGCCAGCAGCCAAGACAGACTAGCGGGAGCCTCGGAGACCCAGTACTTC

j_gene: TRBJ2-5
d_gene: TRBD2
v_gene: TRBV9
abundance: -
CDR3aa: CASSGRRGGNQETQYF
CDR3nt: TGTGCCAGCAGCGGAAGGCGGGGGGGGAACCAAGAGACCCAGTACTTC

j_gene: TRBJ2-1
d_gene: -
v_gene: TRBV6-5
abundance: few
CDR3aa: CASLSPGQRYNEQFF
CDR3nt: TGTGCCAGCTTAAGCCCGGGACAAAGATACAATGAGCAGTTCTTC

j_gene: TRBJ2-2
d_gene: -
v_gene: TRBV11-2
abundance: few
CDR3aa: CASSLVGGGELFF
CDR3nt: TGTGCCAGCAGCTTAGTGGGGGGCGGGGAGCTGTTTTTT

j_gene: TRBJ2-7
d_gene: -
v_gene: TRBV7-2
abundance: once
CDR3aa: CASSLVAGDEQYF
CDR3nt: TGTGCCAGCAGCTTAGTAGCCGGGGACGAGCAGTACTTC

j_gene: TRBJ2-5
d_gene: -
v_gene: TRBV7-9
abundance: once
CDR3aa: CASSSRPQYQETQYF
CDR3nt: TGTGCCAGCAGCTCCCGCCCCCAGTACCAAGAGACCCAGTACTTC

j_gene: TRBJ1-2
d_gene: -
v_gene: TRBV29-1
abundance: -
CDR3aa: CSVAKPSTF
CDR3nt: TGCAGCGTTGCCAAGCCCTCCACCTTC

j_gene: TRBJ1-5
d_gene: -
v_gene: TRBV4-1
abundance: few
CDR3aa: CASSHMPSPEPQHF
CDR3nt: TGCGCCAGCAGCCACATGCCTAGCCCGGAGCCCCAGCATTTT

j_gene: TRBJ2-1
d_gene: -
v_gene: TRBV18
abundance: -
CDR3aa: CASSLGGSSYNEQFF
CDR3nt: TGTGCCAGCTCTTTAGGAGGGAGCTCCTACAATGAGCAGTTCTTC

j_gene: TRBJ2-1
d_gene: TRBD2
v_gene: TRBV6-1
abundance: -
CDR3aa: CASSDGLAGGPESEQFF
CDR3nt: TGTGCCAGCAGTGACGGACTAGCGGGGGGGCCTGAGAGTGAGCAGTTCTTC

j_gene: TRBJ2-1
d_gene: TRBD2
v_gene: TRBV30
abundance: -
CDR3aa: CAWRAGESYNEQFF
CDR3nt: TGTGCCTGGCGAGCGGGAGAATCCTACAATGAGCAGTTCTTC

j_gene: TRBJ1-1
d_gene: TRBD1
v_gene: TRBV9
abundance: few
CDR3aa: CASSLEGARGTEAFF
CDR3nt: TGTGCCAGCAGCCTCGAGGGGGCTCGCGGCACTGAAGCTTTCTTT

j_gene: TRBJ1-1
d_gene: -
v_gene: TRBV5-1
abundance: few
CDR3aa: CASSKGVNTEAFF
CDR3nt: TGCGCCAGCAGTAAGGGGGTGAACACTGAAGCTTTCTTT

j_gene: TRBJ2-7
d_gene: TRBD1
v_gene: TRBV18
abundance: -
CDR3aa: CASSPPTGKYEQYF
CDR3nt: TGTGCCAGCTCACCACCGACAGGGAAATACGAGCAGTACTTC

j_gene: TRBJ2-7
d_gene: -
v_gene: TRBV5-6
abundance: -
CDR3aa: CASSPVSSYEQYF
CDR3nt: TGTGCCAGCAGCCCGGTTAGTTCCTACGAGCAGTACTTC

j_gene: TRBJ2-1
d_gene: -
v_gene: TRBV4-1
abundance: -
CDR3aa: CASSLQGFEQFF
CDR3nt: TGCGCCAGCAGCCTCCAGGGTTTTGAGCAGTTCTTC

j_gene: TRBJ2-7
d_gene: -
v_gene: TRBV2
abundance: few
CDR3aa: CASRDTGLGQYF
CDR3nt: TGTGCCAGCAGAGATACAGGGCTGGGGCAGTACTTC

j_gene: TRBJ2-7
d_gene: TRBD2
v_gene: TRBV30
abundance: -
CDR3aa: CAWSPGLAGGPYF
CDR3nt: TGTGCCTGGAGTCCCGGACTAGCGGGAGGGCCCTACTTC

j_gene: TRBJ2-3
d_gene: TRBD2
v_gene: TRBV9
abundance: -
CDR3aa: CASSGWTSGTDTQYF
CDR3nt: TGTGCCAGCAGCGGCTGGACTAGCGGCACAGATACGCAGTATTTT

j_gene: TRBJ1-2
d_gene: -
v_gene: TRBV29-1
abundance: -
CDR3aa: CSVDSPGNYGYTF
CDR3nt: TGCAGCGTTGACTCCCCGGGGAACTATGGCTACACCTTC

j_gene: TRBJ2-7
d_gene: TRBD2
v_gene: TRBV28
abundance: -
CDR3aa: CASQTSGANSYEQYF
CDR3nt: TGTGCCAGCCAGACTAGCGGGGCTAACTCCTACGAGCAGTACTTC

j_gene: TRBJ1-1
d_gene: -
v_gene: TRBV11-2
abundance: -
CDR3aa: CASSLTGSNTEAFF
CDR3nt: TGTGCCAGCAGCCTTACAGGGTCGAACACTGAAGCTTTCTTT

j_gene: TRBJ2-7
d_gene: TRBD2
v_gene: TRBV19
abundance: few
CDR3aa: CASSPSSGRIYEQYF
CDR3nt: TGTGCCAGTAGCCCATCTAGCGGGAGGATCTACGAGCAGTACTTC

j_gene: TRBJ2-5
d_gene: -
v_gene: TRBV11-1
abundance: -
CDR3aa: CAGSSPGPRETQYF
CDR3nt: TGTGCCGGCAGCTCGCCGGGTCCTAGGGAGACCCAGTACTTC

j_gene: TRBJ2-7
d_gene: -
v_gene: TRBV27
abundance: -
CDR3aa: CASSLRGGTASSYEQYF
CDR3nt: TGTGCCAGCAGTTTACGTGGCGGAACGGCGAGCTCCTACGAGCAGTACTTC

j_gene: TRBJ2-3
d_gene: TRBD2
v_gene: TRBV5-1
abundance: few
CDR3aa: CASSLEASGGGTDTQYF
CDR3nt: TGCGCCAGCAGCTTGGAGGCTAGCGGGGGTGGGACAGATACGCAGTATTTT

j_gene: TRBJ2-7
d_gene: TRBD1
v_gene: TRBV5-6
abundance: once
CDR3aa: CASSFGTGLYEQYF
CDR3nt: TGTGCCAGCAGCTTTGGGACAGGGCTCTACGAGCAGTACTTC

j_gene: TRBJ2-7
d_gene: TRBD1
v_gene: TRBV5-1
abundance: few
CDR3aa: CASSLAYGQASYEQYF
CDR3nt: TGCGCCAGCAGCTTGGCCTACGGACAGGCCTCCTACGAGCAGTACTTC

j_gene: TRBJ1-1
d_gene: TRBD1
v_gene: TRBV29-1
abundance: -
CDR3aa: CSVLETGWGVRTEAFF
CDR3nt: TGCAGCGTCTTAGAGACAGGGTGGGGTGTGCGCACTGAAGCTTTCTTT

j_gene: TRBJ2-7
d_gene: TRBD1
v_gene: TRBV6-1
abundance: -
CDR3aa: CASSEADRGYYEQYF
CDR3nt: TGTGCCAGCAGTGAAGCGGACAGGGGATACTACGAGCAGTACTTC

j_gene: TRBJ1-3
d_gene: TRBD1
v_gene: TRBV7-9
abundance: few
CDR3aa: CASSGQGAGNTIYF
CDR3nt: TGTGCCAGCAGCGGCCAGGGGGCTGGAAACACCATATATTTT

j_gene: TRBJ1-6
d_gene: TRBD1
v_gene: TRBV18
abundance: once
CDR3aa: CASSPGQGGNSPLHF
CDR3nt: TGTGCCAGCTCACCGGGACAGGGAGGTAATTCACCCCTCCACTTT

j_gene: TRBJ2-7
d_gene: TRBD1
v_gene: TRBV19
abundance: -
CDR3aa: CASRQGASYEQYF
CDR3nt: TGTGCCAGTAGACAGGGGGCGAGCTACGAGCAGTACTTC